This passage covers 27 T cell receptor beta chains from one sample sequenced in a study of beta chain features in type 1 diabetes. Every bit of the isolated RNA underwent reverse transcription, so sequencing read expressed TCRB transcripts. Sequencing used immunoSEQ multiplex PCR; TCRdb keeps in-frame clones, though not all of them. The sample lists a few hundred thousand clones, roughly 16% occurring once. Sequencing was performed on naive CD4+ T cells from blood. The receptor source for this set is a woman between 18 and 29 years old in good health.

The rearrangement joins TRBV28 to TRBJ1-2; no clear D gene. Between the trimmed V and J ends, which lost 5 bases and 5 bases, there was a span of 9 bases. Germline V gives CDR1 MDHEN, CDR2 SYDVKM. CDR3 length: 12 amino acids. The CDR3 here is CASSSLRYGYTF. The CDR3 nucleotides read TGTGCCAGCAGTAGCCTACGGTATGGCTACACCTTC.

This clone was detected only a few times. The genes are TRBV29-1 and TRBJ2-5, with 9 nucleotides matching TRBD1. The J call is uncertain, as TRBJ2-7 better fits the DNA end. This CDR3 has 11 residues. Germline loops: CDR1 SQVTM, CDR2 ANQGSEA. The CDR3 sequence: CSVGTGDEQYF. The CDR3 DNA reads TGCAGCGTTGGGACAGGGGACGAGCAGTACTTC.

This clone has just a few counts. V is TRBV30 and J is TRBJ1-1; 7 bases are shared with TRBD1. J was trimmed by 0 bases and V by 6 bases; bases with no gene match: 4. Looked up from germline, CDR1 is GTSNPN and CDR2 is SVGIG (reference sequence). The CDR3 loop spans 13 amino acids. DNA of the CDR3: TGTGCCTGTTCCAGGGGGGTGAACACTGAAGCTTTCTTT. Translating gives CACSRGVNTEAFF. Full variable domain (remainder filled in from reference TRBV30 and TRBJ1-1): SQTIHQWPATLVQPVGSPLSLECTVEGTSNPNLYWYRQAAGRGLQLLFYSVGIGQISSEVPQNLSASRPQDRQFILSSKKLLLSDSGFYLCACSRGVNTEAFFGQGTRLTVV.

The chain uses TRBV6-5 and TRBJ1-1, with 11 nucleotides matching TRBD1. The germline V gene has CDR1 MNHEY and CDR2 SVGAGI. This CDR3 comprises 15 residues. V lost 6 bases, J lost 0 bases, and 3 bases stayed unmatched. CDR3 in amino acids: CASRRDRGMNTEAFF. In nucleotides, the CDR3 is TGTGCCAGCAGGCGGGACAGGGGGATGAACACTGAAGCTTTCTTT.

This clone was seen only a few times. The chain combines TRBV7-9 with TRBJ1-5, with D tentatively TRBD1 (6 bases). The CDR3 length is 16 residues. Germline CDR1 SEHNR, CDR2 FQNEAQ (reference sequence). Deletions cut 4 bases from V and 0 bases from J, with 13 bases between. CDR3 nucleotides: TGTGCCAGCAGCTCCCGGACAGATAATAGCAATCAGCCCCAGCATTTT. Encoded protein: CASSSRTDNSNQPQHF.

The CDR3 bases are TGCAGCGTGTTAGCGGGAGTAGGGCGGAATGAGCAGTTCTTC. It is translated as CSVLAGVGRNEQFF. The rearrangement joins TRBV29-1 to TRBJ2-1, with 9 bases identical to TRBD2. There are 14 residues in the CDR3. Germline-derived CDR1 and CDR2 are SQVTM and ANQGSEA. V gave up 6 bases and J gave up 7 bases; unmatched junction bases: 10.

On this clone itself: At the DNA level, this CDR3 is encoded by other sequences in the same sample as well. This chain links TRBV30 with TRBJ2-1, with a tentative D call TRBD2 (6 bases). Trimming shortened V by 2 bases and J by 1 base, and 9 bases separated the two germline ends. Germline CDR1 is GTSNPN and CDR2 is SVGIG (reference sequence). This CDR3 is 14 amino acids long. Here the CDR3 reads CAWSRGASYNEQFF. The CDR3 DNA reads as TGTGCCTGGAGTCGCGGGGCTTCCTACAATGAGCAGTTCTTC. Drawing the rest from reference TRBV30 and TRBJ2-1, the complete variable domain is SQTIHQWPATLVQPVGSPLSLECTVEGTSNPNLYWYRQAAGRGLQLLFYSVGIGQISSEVPQNLSASRPQDRQFILSSKKLLLSDSGFYLCAWSRGASYNEQFFGPGTRLTVL.

This clone was seen only a few times. The chain is built from TRBV10-3 and TRBJ2-5; 11 bases are shared with TRBD2. Germline trimming cut 10 bases from V and 1 base from J; bases unmatched to any gene: 2. Germline lookup yields CDR1 ENHRY and CDR2 SYGVKD. This CDR3 spans 13 amino acids. The chain's CDR3 is CASGLAGQETQYF. CDR3 DNA: TGTGCCAGTGGACTAGCGGGCCAAGAGACCCAGTACTTC.

The V and J genes are TRBV6-6 and TRBJ2-7; 9 bases line up with TRBD1. The CDR3 has 14 residues. The J segment lost 0 bases and the V segment lost 5 bases, leaving 2 bases of the junction unmatched. CDR1 is MNHNY and CDR2 is SVGAGI in the germline V gene (reference sequence). CDR3 sequence: CASSGTGNSYEQYF. The CDR3, as DNA: TGTGCCAGCAGTGGGACAGGGAACTCCTACGAGCAGTACTTC.

This rearrangement joins TRBV2 to TRBJ2-5; possible D gene TRBD1, 6 bases. Germline V lookup: CDR1 SNHLY, CDR2 FYNNEI. The CDR3 is 15 residues long. V was pared by 6 bases and J by 4 bases, with 18 bases between. The CDR3 bases are TGTGCCAGCAGCCAGGGGAGATCTGGAGGAGAGACCCAGTACTTC. It encodes CASSQGRSGGETQYF. The complete variable domain, with remaining parts taken from reference TRBV2 and TRBJ2-5, reads EPEVTQTPSHQVTQMGQEVILRCVPISNHLYFYWYRQILGQKVEFLVSFYNNEISEKSEIFDDQFSVERPDGSNFTLKIRSTKLEDSAMYFCASSQGRSGGETQYFGPGTRLLVL.

This chain's CDR3 is CASSGQSGLRSYGYTF. CDR3 in DNA: TGTGCCAGCAGTGGACAGTCCGGGCTCCGCTCGTATGGCTACACCTTC. This chain links TRBV6-1 with TRBJ1-2, with D possibly matching TRBD1 (5 bases). Germline V gene lookup returns CDR1 MNHNS and CDR2 SASEGT. CDR3 length equals 16 residues. Trimming left V 4 bases short and J 5 bases short, with 20 bases between.

This sequence joins TRBV2 and TRBJ1-5; weak D call: TRBD1 (6 bases). This CDR3 contains 14 residues. Germline assignment: CDR1 SNHLY and CDR2 FYNNEI. V dropped 8 bases and J dropped 3 bases, with 14 bases sitting between them. The CDR3 sequence: CASLGQFLNQPQHF. The CDR3 DNA reads as TGTGCCAGCCTCGGACAGTTCCTCAATCAGCCCCAGCATTTT.

This clone showed up just a few times. The chain combines TRBV6-5 with TRBJ1-1; D unresolved. Looked up from germline, CDR1 is MNHEY and CDR2 is SVGAGI. CDR3 length equals 13 residues. Trimming pared 7 bases from V and 5 bases from J, leaving 14 bases between. CDR3 region: CASTKPGSTEAFF. As DNA, the CDR3 is TGTGCCAGCACCAAGCCGGGGTCAACTGAAGCTTTCTTT.

V and J are TRBV7-3 and TRBJ2-1; D not resolved. V was pared by 0 bases and J by 5 bases, with 8 bases between. This CDR3 region has 14 residues. Germline CDR1 SGHTA, CDR2 FQGTGA. This chain's CDR3 is CASSLTFTHNEQFF. The CDR3 region has the DNA TGTGCCAGCAGCTTAACGTTCACTCACAATGAGCAGTTCTTC.

The chain is built from TRBV5-4 and TRBJ2-1; the D gene is possibly TRBD2 (7 bases). CDR3 length: 15 amino acids. The V end was cut by 4 bases, the J end by 6 bases, with 17 bases between. Looked up from germline, CDR1 is SGHNT and CDR2 is YYREEE (reference sequence). The CDR3 loop is CASSPGGPQGNEQFF. CDR3 in DNA: TGTGCCAGCAGCCCGGGGGGCCCTCAGGGCAATGAGCAGTTCTTC.

This clone occurred a few times. J is TRBJ2-1 and V is TRBV4-3; D call uncertain. CDR3 length: 16 residues. Germline V gives CDR1 LGHNA, CDR2 YSLEER. Trimming shortened V by 1 base and J by 0 bases, and 10 bases separated the two germline ends. This CDR3 reads CASSQARGSSYNEQFF. In DNA form, the CDR3 reads TGCGCCAGCAGCCAAGCCCGCGGATCCTCCTACAATGAGCAGTTCTTC.

In this sample, this clone turned up a few times. The chain is built from TRBV28 and TRBJ2-2; TRBD2 matches 7 bases. V was clipped by 7 bases and J by 6 bases; unmatched bases: 2. The CDR3 length is 12 residues. Germline V gene data show CDR1 as MDHEN and CDR2 as SYDVKM. This chain's CDR3 is CASMGGAGELFF. CDR3 bases: TGTGCCAGCATGGGGGGGGCCGGGGAGCTGTTTTTT.

This clone was counted only a few times. The chain uses TRBV10-2 and TRBJ2-3; possible D gene TRBD1, 6 bases. Between the trimmed V and J ends, which lost 4 bases and 5 bases, there was a span of 13 bases. This CDR3 is built from 14 residues. Germline-derived CDR1 and CDR2 are WSHSY and SAAADI. Here the CDR3 reads CASSGGRRGDTQYF. DNA for the CDR3: TGCGCCAGCAGTGGGGGGCGACGCGGAGATACGCAGTATTTT.

The chain joins TRBV2 to TRBJ1-2; D is unclear. V dropped 6 bases and J dropped 6 bases, with 20 bases sitting between them. Germline CDR1 SNHLY, CDR2 FYNNEI. CDR3 length equals 15 residues. The CDR3 spells CASRSDTSRLDGYTF. Written as DNA, the CDR3 is TGTGCCAGCAGATCCGACACCTCCCGGTTGGATGGCTACACCTTC.

This clone was counted between two and nine times. V usage is TRBV11-2 and J usage is TRBJ1-2, with a weak D call TRBD1 (5 bases). The CDR3 is made up of 13 amino acids. Trimming removed 5 bases at V and 10 bases at J, with 17 bases between. Germline CDR1 reads SGHAT; CDR2 reads FQNNGV. CDR3 amino acids: CASSRSGAGNYTF. For the CDR3, the DNA is TGTGCCAGCAGCCGAAGTGGGGCGGGGAACTACACCTTC.

V gene TRBV4-1 combines with J gene TRBJ2-5; possible D gene TRBD2, 6 bases. V was pared by 1 base and J by 4 bases, with 7 bases between. CDR1 and CDR2 from the germline V gene are MGHRA and YSYEKL. The CDR3 is 13 residues long. CDR3 amino acids: CASSQASVETQYF. As DNA, the CDR3 is TGCGCCAGCAGCCAAGCTAGCGTAGAGACCCAGTACTTC.

This chain links TRBV27 with TRBJ2-3, with D maybe TRBD1 (6 bases). CDR3 length: 13 amino acids. V was trimmed by 9 bases and J by 6 bases, leaving 16 bases between them. CDR1 MNHEY and CDR2 SMNVEV come from the germline V gene (reference sequence). CDR3 coding DNA: TGTGCCAGTCAGGGGAACGGGAAGGATACGCAGTATTTT. Protein sequence: CASQGNGKDTQYF.

This clone was recorded a few times. The chain combines TRBV7-2 with TRBJ2-1; D remains unclear. The CDR3 sequence is 12 residues long. CDR1 SGHTA and CDR2 FQGNSA come from the germline V gene. The germline V and J ends were trimmed by 6 bases and 3 bases, with 6 bases remaining between them. The CDR3 DNA follows: TGTGCCAGCAGTCTCTACTACAATGAGCAGTTCTTC. It translates to CASSLYYNEQFF.

This clone was observed a few times. This rearrangement joins TRBV7-2 to TRBJ1-2; no clear D. The CDR3 consists of 12 residues. V lost 11 bases, J lost 0 bases, and 10 bases lay in between. The germline CDR1 and CDR2 sequences are SGHTA and FQGNSA. Written as DNA, the CDR3 is TGTGCCGATCTTAGAGCTAACTATGGCTACACCTTC. Translated, it gives CADLRANYGYTF. The full variable domain, rest sourced from reference TRBV7-2 and TRBJ1-2, is GAGVSQSPSNKVTEKGKDVELRCDPISGHTALYWYRQSLGQGLEFLIYFQGNSAPDKSGLPSDRFSAERTGGSVSTLTIQRTQQEDSAVYLCADLRANYGYTFGSGTRLTVV.

The CDR3 nucleotides are TGTGCCAGCAGCTTGCCTAGCAGGACGGAGGAGCAGTACTTC. Its protein is CASSLPSRTEEQYF. This chain links TRBV5-4 with TRBJ2-7; D is possibly TRBD2 (5 bases). The germline V and J ends were trimmed by 1 base and 7 bases, with 15 bases remaining between them. The germline V gene has CDR1 SGHNT and CDR2 YYREEE (reference sequence). The CDR3 length is 14 residues.

The V call is TRBV9, the J call TRBJ1-4; 8 bases are shared with TRBD1. V lost 2 bases, J lost 8 bases, and 8 bases stayed unmatched. CDR3 length equals 15 residues. The germline CDR1 and CDR2 sequences are SGDLS and YYNGEE. The CDR3 is CASSVTTGGGEKLFF. DNA for the CDR3: TGTGCCAGCAGCGTGACAACAGGGGGTGGAGAAAAACTGTTTTTT.

The chain recombines TRBV5-1 with TRBJ2-1; no clear D gene. CDR3 length equals 15 residues. The V gene lost 1 base and the J gene lost 0 bases, with 8 bases spanning the gap. From germline, CDR1 is SGHRS and CDR2 YFSETQ. The chain's CDR3 is CASSLNGGSYNEQFF. CDR3 coding DNA: TGCGCCAGCAGCTTGAATGGCGGCTCCTACAATGAGCAGTTCTTC.